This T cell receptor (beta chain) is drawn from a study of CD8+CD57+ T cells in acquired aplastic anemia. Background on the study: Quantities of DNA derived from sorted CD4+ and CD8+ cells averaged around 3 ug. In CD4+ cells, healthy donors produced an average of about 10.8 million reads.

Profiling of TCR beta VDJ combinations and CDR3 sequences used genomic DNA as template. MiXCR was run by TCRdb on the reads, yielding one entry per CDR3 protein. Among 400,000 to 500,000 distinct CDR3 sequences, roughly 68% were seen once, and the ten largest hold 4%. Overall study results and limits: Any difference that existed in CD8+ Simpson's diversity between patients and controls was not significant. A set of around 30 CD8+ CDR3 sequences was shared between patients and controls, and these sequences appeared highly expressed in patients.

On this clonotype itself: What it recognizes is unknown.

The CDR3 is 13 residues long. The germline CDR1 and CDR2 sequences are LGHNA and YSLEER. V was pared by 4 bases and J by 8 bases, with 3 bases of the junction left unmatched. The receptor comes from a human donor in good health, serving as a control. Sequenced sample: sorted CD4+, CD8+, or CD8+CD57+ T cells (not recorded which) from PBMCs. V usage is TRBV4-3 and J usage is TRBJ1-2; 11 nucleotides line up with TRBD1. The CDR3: CASSPGQGDGYTF. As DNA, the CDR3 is TGCGCCAGCAGCCCGGGACAGGGGGACGGCTACACCTTC.